This T cell receptor (beta chain) was profiled in a study of PD-1 blockade in classical Hodgkin lymphoma. Time point: newly diagnosed, previously untreated cHL patient sample. From thawed PBMCs, CD8+ T cells were isolated by magnetic negative selection. PBMCs from patients with newly diagnosed, untreated classical Hodgkin lymphoma served as a comparison group for the relapsed/refractory trial patients. Sequencing was performed with immunoSEQ multiplex PCR; in TCRdb, only in-frame clones are kept and a portion is missing. The sample consists of 3,000 to 4,000 clones, over 70% of them appearing once. This CDR3 comprises 12 residues. The V and J ends lost 3 bases and 8 bases respectively, with 7 bases between them. Germline CDR1 is MNHEY and CDR2 is SMNVEV (reference sequence).

Sequencing was done on a sample of CD8+ T cells from blood. This clonotype was obtained from a human donor with classical Hodgkin lymphoma. The V call is TRBV27, the J call TRBJ2-2, with D unclear. The DNA of the CDR3 is TGTGCCAGCAGTTTTGGAGCTGGGGAGCTGTTTTTT. Its translation is CASSFGAGELFF.